The sequence of this T cell receptor beta chain was determined in a study of human T cells and chemical hapten exposure. This clonotype was counted only a few times. TCRdb reanalysed the RACE reads using MiXCR and keeps one entry per CDR3 protein. This sample has about 90,000 distinct CDR3 sequences; 8.5% to 9% occur once, and the top ten carry just over 2.5%. The CDR3 is 12 residues long. Per germline, CDR1 SGHTA and CDR2 FQGNSA. The ends were cut back, 0 bases at V and 6 bases at J, with 6 bases in the middle. This sample's time point: pre-sensitization, week 0. Treatment indicated: therapeutic diphenylcyclopropenone sensitization with weekly scalp DPC.

The chain has TRBV7-2 and TRBJ2-7; D call uncertain. The receptor's source is a man aged 40-55 years with alopecia areata. Some clones in this sample may be carry-over from other donors' samples. Sequences were derived from whole blood, sampled in connection with sensitization to the hapten diphenylcyclopropenone (DPC). CDR3 DNA sequence: TGTGCCAGCAGCTTAGCCCGTTTCGAGCAGTACTTC. This encodes CASSLARFEQYF.